This T cell receptor (beta chain) stems from a study of identical twins (dated by TCRdb to between 2015 and 2016). Broadly, across the study: TCR alpha and beta repertoires from monozygotic twins, unrelated adults of various ages and cord blood were deep-sequenced to test whether fetal clonotypes persist. To rule out contamination, replicate twin experiments were performed at different times with different library preparation protocols. Broad study findings and their caveats: In monozygotic twins, recombination models systematically underestimated out-of-frame TCR alpha sharing, but the models matched the sharing seen between unrelated individuals. Compared with coincidental sharing between unrelated individuals, an excess of low generation-probability sequences was observed among out-of-frame TCR alpha sequences shared between twins. A weaker excess of twin sharing was found in beta out-of-frame sequences because the signal-to-noise ratio was lowered by fewer shared sequences. Invariant T cells such as MAIT and iNKT could partly confound zero-insertion analyses, although diverse VJ usage argued against such confounding for most clonotypes. Because the same donors could not be followed over many years, the conclusions depended on cross-sectional statistical analysis. Abundant cord blood beta clonotypes carried fewer insertions; young adult naive repertoires showed a weaker similar trend, while memory repertoires showed none.

On this clonotype: Its recognized antigen is unknown. Within one base of it there is no much larger clone, and no base qualities were kept.

Library creation used 5' RACE. Data came from an Illumina HiSeq 2000. Template switching added a universal primer binding site, and the final cDNA carried a unique molecular identifier that allowed TCR cDNA molecules to be counted accurately. Specific primers in the conserved constant-segment region were used to synthesize first-strand cDNA for the TCR alpha and beta chains. To control for contamination, every cDNA library carried two barcodes: a SMART-Mk sample barcode plus Illumina barcodes. TruSeq adapter sequences, together with Illumina sample barcodes, were added in two successive PCR steps. The Illumina HiSeq platform was used with custom primers to sequence TCR alpha and beta cDNA libraries. As for how the authors treated the data: MiGEC processed the raw reads to extract unique molecular identifiers, while MiXCR was used to determine the CDR3 positions. Recombination models were inferred per individual with the repgenHMM and IGoR tools using an EM algorithm. Shared clonotype analysis was performed with the tcR package in R, normalizing sharing by the product of cloneset sizes. To study raw recombination free of thymic and clonal selection effects, out-of-frame nonproductive sequences were analyzed. The public sequencing data were trimmed at Q25 with fastp and processed into clonotypes with MiXCR by TCRdb, which kept only in-frame beta chains. Rows with one shared CDR3 protein collapse into an entry with the most common genes and DNA. V and J calls and clone size were set by TCRdb, not the authors. A total of around 490,000 distinct CDR3 sequences appear in this sample, 20% to 25% of them only once. The ten largest clones represent approximately 0.49% of the sample.

Every donor was a healthy Caucasian. The twin cohort consisted of three pairs of female monozygotic twins, all aged roughly 18 to 30 years. Positive isolation kits from Invitrogen were used to isolate the CD4+ and CD8+ T cell populations. These data are also associated with another study on yellow fever vaccine responses in identical twins. As the second paper documents: The T cell response to vaccination in identical twins was reported by the authors to appear partly convergent and partly personalized. The study precisely tracked vaccine-responding T cell clones in identical twins.

Sequences were obtained from CD4+ T cells sorted from blood. The TCR sequence derives from a woman between 18 and 30 years old in good health.

The sequence in DNA is TGCTGCGCTAGAGACCCCAGCGCGGGAGTGGGCAATGAGCAGTTCTTC. Translated, this is CCARDPSAGVGNEQFF. The V gene is TRBV20-1 and the J gene is TRBJ2-1, with 7 junctional bases fitting TRBD2. Reading the germline V gene (reference sequence) gives CDR1 DFQATT and CDR2 SNEGSKA. The CDR3, from cysteine to phenylalanine, totals 16 residues. Only the CDR3 portion is preserved as DNA: 48 bases, with reading frame beginning at the first base.